Judged by abundance, the clone carrying this TCR beta chain is medium-sized. The antigen is unknown. Memory CD4+ cells were defined as CD4+CD45RO+CD25-. The germline V gene has CDR1 MGHRA and CDR2 YSYEKL. The germline V and J ends were trimmed by 10 bases and 6 bases, with 13 bases remaining between them. The CDR3 contains 11 residues. Overall study results and limits: Larger-cohort validation covered only one TCR beta V-J rearrangement. Tumor-infiltrating Treg TCR alpha and beta sequences overlapped most with tumor naive CD4+ T cells, then blood naive.

After constant-region reverse-primer amplification, full-length variable regions underwent semi-nested PCR with Nested Universal Primer A. TCRdb reanalysed the 5' RACE reads using MiXCR and keeps one entry per CDR3 protein. This sample has tens of thousands of distinct CDR3 sequences, with around 24% found just once. V is TRBV4-1 and J is TRBJ2-7, with D hard to call. The source material was memory CD4+ T cells sorted from blood. Subset indicated: memory CD4+ T cells, CD4+CD45RO+CD25-. The receptor was derived from a female donor with breast cancer. DNA of the CDR3: TGCGCCACCAGTATGGGTGGCGAGCAGTACTTC. This translates into CATSMGGEQYF.